The 27 T cell receptor beta chains below were found in one sample sequenced in a study of glioma-infiltrating T cells. TCR alpha and beta CDR3 regions were amplified from RNA using iRepertoire nested multiplex PCR. TCRdb passed the multiplex PCR reads through MiXCR, listing each CDR3 protein once. Among some 120,000 distinct CDR3 sequences, around 23% were seen once, and the ten largest hold about 15%. The sample taken for sequencing was glioma tissue, nonneoplastic brain tissue, or PBMCs (not recorded which). The origin of the receptors is a human donor with low-grade glioma or glioblastoma, undergoing nonglioma brain surgery, or in good health (not recorded which).

This clonotype was picked up many times. The chain uses TRBV10-3 and TRBJ2-3; D unresolved. The V gene lost 0 bases and the J gene lost 2 bases, with 12 bases spanning the gap. CDR3 length equals 16 residues. Germline CDR1 is ENHRY and CDR2 is SYGVKD. The CDR3 sequence: CAISESWSLLTDTQYF. In DNA, the CDR3 is TGTGCCATCAGTGAGTCTTGGAGTCTCCTCACAGATACGCAGTATTTT.

Details on this clonotype: This may stem from a read error, because a much larger clone lies one nucleotide away. DNA for the CDR3: TGCGCCAGCAGCTTGAGACTAGATGCAGATACGCAGTATTTT. It codes for CASSLRLDADTQYF. This sequence joins TRBV5-1 and TRBJ2-3, with D possibly being TRBD2 (6 bases). V lost 1 base and J 4 bases, leaving 10 bases between the germline ends. The CDR3 has 14 residues. From germline, CDR1 is SGHRS and CDR2 YFSETQ.

The table lists this clonotype with many counts. V and J are TRBV2 and TRBJ2-7, with 9 bases identical to TRBD2. This CDR3 spans 15 amino acids. V shed 6 bases and J 3 bases; nucleotides not matched to a gene: 9. CDR1 and CDR2 (germline): SNHLY, FYNNEI. CDR3 loop: CASRIYAGGYYEQYF. The CDR3 nucleotides read TGTGCCAGCAGAATCTACGCGGGAGGGTACTACGAGCAGTACTTC. Variable domain in full (rest from reference TRBV2 and TRBJ2-7): EPEVTQTPSHQVTQMGQEVILRCVPISNHLYFYWYRQILGQKVEFLVSFYNNEISEKSEIFDDQFSVERPDGSNFTLKIRSTKLEDSAMYFCASRIYAGGYYEQYFGPGTRLTVT.

This clonotype was counted many times. The chain recombines TRBV7-9 with TRBJ1-2; TRBD1 matches 9 bases. This CDR3 has 15 residues. V dropped 6 bases and J dropped 0; count of bases not matched to a gene: 5. CDR1 and CDR2 from the germline V gene are SEHNR and FQNEAQ (reference sequence). Written as DNA, the CDR3 is TGTGCCAGCAGTCGAGGGGACAGGGCTAACTATGGCTACACCTTC. Its translation is CASSRGDRANYGYTF.

Ten or more counts support this clonotype. The gene calls are TRBV29-1 and TRBJ2-1, with 10 bases aligning to TRBD1. The CDR3 consists of 14 residues. V was clipped by 7 bases and J by 6 bases; unmatched bases: 9. Germline V gene lookup returns CDR1 SQVTM and CDR2 ANQGSEA. The CDR3 region has the DNA TGCAGCGCCCTGCGGGGACAGGGGATCAATGAGCAGTTCTTC. This gives the protein CSALRGQGINEQFF.

Ten or more counts support this clonotype. The chain employs TRBV6-2 or TRBV6-3 and TRBJ2-7; no definite D call. In germline, CDR1 is MNHEY, CDR2 SVGEGT. Trimming stripped 2 bases from V and 1 base from J, with 9 bases between. The CDR3 loop spans 14 amino acids. CDR3 protein: CASSYGRGSYEQYF. As DNA, the CDR3 is TGTGCCAGCAGTTACGGTCGCGGATCCTACGAGCAGTACTTC.

This clonotype was found many times. This sequence joins TRBV6-2 or TRBV6-3 and TRBJ1-1; D unclear. Germline loops: CDR1 MNHEY, CDR2 SVGEGT. Trimming shortened V by 2 bases and J by 1 base, and 5 bases separated the two germline ends. The CDR3 extends over 13 amino acids. This CDR3 reads CASSYRSNTEAFF. The CDR3 bases are TGTGCCAGCAGTTACCGGTCGAACACTGAAGCTTTCTTT.

This clonotype was counted many times. The chain joins TRBV10-2 to TRBJ2-7; 8 bases match TRBD2. The germline V gene has CDR1 WSHSY and CDR2 SAAADI. This CDR3 comprises 15 residues. Unmatched junction bases numbered 5, after V lost 4 bases and J lost 0 bases. The CDR3: CASSALAANSYEQYF. The CDR3 DNA is TGCGCCAGCAGTGCACTAGCGGCAAACTCCTACGAGCAGTACTTC.

Comments on this clonotype: It may be a read error: a sequence one base away is much more abundant. This rearrangement joins TRBV20-1 to TRBJ2-5; 7 bases are shared with TRBD2. The CDR3 covers 18 residues. From germline, CDR1 is DFQATT and CDR2 SNEGSKA (reference sequence). The CDR3 region is CIARDRLGREAAWQTQYF. CDR3 nucleotide sequence: TGCATTGCTAGAGATCGTTTGGGCCGGGAGGCGGCCTGGCAGACCCAGTACTTC.

On this clonotype itself: The junction departs from the called germline gene at one end, perhaps through a read error. The chain carries TRBV7-9 and TRBJ2-7; D might be TRBD2 (6 bases). Germline V gene data show CDR1 as SEHNR and CDR2 as FQNEAQ (reference sequence). The CDR3 contains 14 residues. The CDR3: CASGLGRMVYEQYF. The CDR3 coding sequence is TGTGCCAGCGGCTTAGGGAGGATGGTCTACGAGCAGTACTTC.

Comment on this clonotype: An end of the junction differs from the germline gene, which may be a read error. Here the CDR3 DNA reads TGTGCCAGCAGCCTGGACAGGGGATATGACTACACCTTC. It yields the protein CASSLDRGYDYTF. The chain links TRBV12-3 or TRBV12-4 to TRBJ1-2; 9 nucleotides line up with TRBD1. The CDR3 length is 13 residues.

This clonotype was seen at least ten times. The chain recombines TRBV4-1 with TRBJ2-7; 8 bases map to TRBD1. V lost 2 bases, J lost 0 bases, and 9 bases stayed unmatched. Germline lookup yields CDR1 MGHRA and CDR2 YSYEKL. This CDR3 region has 17 residues. The CDR3, as DNA: TGCGCCAGCAGCCAACTCCTGTGGACAGGGACCTCCTACGAGCAGTACTTC. As protein: CASSQLLWTGTSYEQYF.

Details on this clonotype: This may stem from a read error, because a much larger clone lies one nucleotide away. J is TRBJ2-3 and V is TRBV5-1; maybe TRBD1 (6 bases). This CDR3 is built from 15 residues. Germline V gene sequence: CDR1 SGHRS, CDR2 YFSETQ. CDR3 in amino acids: CASSLAGRDTDTQCF. The DNA for the CDR3 is TGCGCCAGCAGCTTGGCCGGCAGGGACACAGATACGCAGTGTTTT.

This clonotype showed up many times. The V call is TRBV4-3, the J call TRBJ1-2; maybe TRBD1 (6 bases). The CDR3 consists of 16 residues. With 7 bases removed from V and 8 bases from J, the gap between germline ends came to 26 bases. Per the germline V gene, CDR1 is LGHNA and CDR2 is YSLEER. The CDR3 loop is CASTENPGSGAQGYTF. DNA of the CDR3: TGCGCCAGCACCGAAAATCCGGGTTCGGGGGCGCAGGGCTACACCTTC.

As regards this clonotype: A much bigger clone sits one base away, suggesting this may be a read error. The chain employs TRBV7-2 and TRBJ2-2; possibly TRBD2 for D (6 bases). Germline lookup yields CDR1 SGHTA and CDR2 FQGNSA. The CDR3 contains 17 residues. V was pared by 1 base and J by 4 bases, with 16 bases between. As DNA, the CDR3 is TGTGCCAGCAGCTTAGGTCAGGGACGGGGGAGCACCGGGGAGCTGTTTTTT. It yields the protein CASSLGQGRGSTGELFF.

The chain recombines TRBV12-5 with TRBJ2-3; a weak D match, TRBD1 (6 bases). Trimming took off 1 base at V and 1 base at J, with 15 bases between the two ends. The germline gives CDR1 LGHNT, CDR2 FRNRAP. The length of the CDR3 is 17 residues. The CDR3 loop is CASGLAPSSGGTDTQYF. Here the CDR3 DNA reads TGTGCTAGTGGTTTGGCACCTAGTTCAGGGGGCACAGATACGCAGTATTTT.

The chain links TRBV18 to TRBJ2-1, with TRBD2 matching over 15 bases. The CDR3 extends over 15 amino acids. Germline-derived CDR1 and CDR2 are KGHSH and LQKENI. V dropped 3 bases and J dropped 7; count of bases not matched to a gene: 1. The CDR3 here is CASSPGTSGRNEQFF. CDR3 sequence (DNA): TGTGCCAGCTCACCGGGGACTAGCGGGAGGAATGAGCAGTTCTTC.

In its sample, this clonotype was seen many times. The rearrangement links TRBV28 to TRBJ2-5, with D possibly called TRBD1 or TRBD2 (5 bases each). Germline CDR1 is MDHEN and CDR2 is SYDVKM. This CDR3 spans 13 amino acids. Trimming shortened V by 7 bases and J by 7 bases, and 16 bases separated the two germline ends. The CDR3 protein is CASTPGTRATQYF. The CDR3 nucleotides are TGTGCCAGCACCCCAGGGACCAGAGCGACCCAGTACTTC.

As concerns this clonotype: A read error may explain this, as a much larger clone is one base away. This chain joins TRBV7-8 and TRBJ2-7, with D perhaps matching TRBD2 (6 bases). CDR1 SGHVS and CDR2 FQNEAQ come from the germline V gene. This CDR3 is built from 15 residues. CDR3 coding DNA: TGTGCCGGCAGCTCCGTGTCTAGCGCCTCCTACGAGCAGTACTTC. It encodes CAGSSVSSASYEQYF.

This clonotype was observed a handful of times. This chain connects TRBV29-1 to TRBJ1-1, with unresolved D. CDR1 and CDR2 (germline): SQVTM, ANQGSEA. The V end was cut by 3 bases, the J end by 5 bases, with 7 bases between. CDR3 size: 11 residues. The CDR3 sequence: CSVEGSTEAFF. The CDR3 bases are TGCAGCGTTGAGGGGTCGACTGAAGCTTTCTTT.

This clonotype was seen repeatedly, ten times or more. The genes are TRBV28 and TRBJ1-1; D not certain. Deletions cut 2 bases from V and 4 bases from J, with 2 bases between. The CDR3 is made up of 11 amino acids. The V gene's germline CDR1 is MDHEN and CDR2 SYDVKM. As DNA, the CDR3 is TGTGCCAGCAGTTTAAGCACTGAAGCTTTCTTT. Protein product: CASSLSTEAFF.

The rearrangement uses TRBV4-1 and TRBJ1-1; no firm D call. The CDR3 sequence is 15 residues long. V was clipped by 8 bases and J by 0 bases, with 16 bases between them. CDR1 and CDR2 (germline): MGHRA, YSYEKL. In DNA form, the CDR3 reads TGCGCCAGCGGCCTCTCCGCGGGGATGAACACTGAAGCTTTCTTT. It is translated as CASGLSAGMNTEAFF.

A remark on this clonotype: This may be a read error, as it is one base from a much larger clone. This chain links TRBV2 with TRBJ2-7, with D perhaps matching TRBD1 (6 bases). Germline V lookup: CDR1 SNHLY, CDR2 FYNNEI. There are 13 residues in the CDR3. Trimming cost V 6 bases and J 6 bases, with 15 bases left between them. The CDR3 DNA reads as TGTGCCAGCAGAGGGGGAAATTCGGTCGAGCAGTACTTC. It is translated as CASRGGNSVEQYF.

This clonotype was counted ten times or more. The chain joins TRBV27 to TRBJ2-1; TRBD2 aligns across 12 bases. Germline assignment: CDR1 MNHEY and CDR2 SMNVEV (reference sequence). The CDR3 totals 14 residues. V shed 5 bases, J shed 7 bases, and the junction held 3 bases outside the gene matches. CDR3 bases: TGTGCCAGCAGTGGACTAGCGGGAAGGAATGAGCAGTTCTTC. This encodes CASSGLAGRNEQFF.

This clonotype has a count of ten or more. The chain is built from TRBV27 and TRBJ2-5; D gene uncertain. CDR1 is MNHEY, CDR2 SMNVEV, per germline (reference sequence). The CDR3 extends over 12 amino acids. V lost 0 bases and J lost 4, with 3 bases in between. The CDR3 DNA reads as TGTGCCAGCAGTTTATCAGGAGAGACCCAGTACTTC. It yields the protein CASSLSGETQYF.

This clonotype appeared many times. This sequence joins TRBV6-6 and TRBJ2-3; the D call may be TRBD1 or TRBD2 (5 bases each). The germline gives CDR1 MNHNY, CDR2 SVGAGI (reference sequence). V lost 2 bases and J 0 bases, leaving 12 bases between the germline ends. CDR3 length equals 16 residues. CDR3 sequence reads: CASSYPGPPSTDTQYF. The CDR3 DNA sequence: TGTGCCAGCAGTTACCCGGGACCCCCGAGCACAGATACGCAGTATTTT.

The chain employs TRBV6-5 and TRBJ2-3; no definite D call. The germline gives CDR1 MNHEY, CDR2 SVGAGI. This CDR3 comprises 14 residues. Deletions cut 4 bases from V and 9 bases from J, with 17 bases between. The CDR3 DNA is TGTGCCAGCAGTTCTGAGTCCAAACTATTCACGCAGTATTTT. This sequence encodes CASSSESKLFTQYF.